This TCR beta chain was retrieved from a study of CD8 T cells in Susac syndrome. Germline V lookup: CDR1 MNHNS, CDR2 SASEGT. This CDR3 region has 15 residues. Trimming pared 5 bases from V and 5 bases from J, leaving 16 bases between. This clonotype has only a few counts. Random hexamers were used to reverse transcribe an amount of roughly 0.5 to 1 ug RNA. TCRdb re-analysed the immunoSEQ multiplex PCR reads in MiXCR, keeping a single row per CDR3 protein. The table records about 84,000 distinct CDR3 sequences, 90% to 95% of them present only once. The chain recombines TRBV6-1 with TRBJ1-5; no firm D call. This receptor was obtained from a human donor in good health. The sample was CD8+ T cells from PBMCs. The CDR3 nucleotides are TGTGCCAGCAGTCTAAAAGGAGTACTTTATCAGCCCCAGCATTTT. It specifies CASSLKGVLYQPQHF.